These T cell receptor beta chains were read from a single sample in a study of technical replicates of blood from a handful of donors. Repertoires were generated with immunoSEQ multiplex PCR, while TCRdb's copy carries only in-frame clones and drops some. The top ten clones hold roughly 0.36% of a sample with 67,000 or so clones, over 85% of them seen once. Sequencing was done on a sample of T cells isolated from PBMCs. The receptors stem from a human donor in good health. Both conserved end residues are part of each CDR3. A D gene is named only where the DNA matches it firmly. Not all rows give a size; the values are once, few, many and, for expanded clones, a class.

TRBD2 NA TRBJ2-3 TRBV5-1 TGCGCCAGCAGCCAAGGGACTAGCGGGAGGGGCGGGGCGCAGTATTTT CASSQGTSGRGGAQYF
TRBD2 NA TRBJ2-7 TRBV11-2 TGTGCCAGCAGCTCCAGACTAGCGGGAGTTGGCGAGCAGTACTTC CASSSRLAGVGEQYF
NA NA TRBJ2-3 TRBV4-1 TGCGCCAGCAGCCAAGATGGGCATAGCACAGATACGCAGTATTTT CASSQDGHSTDTQYF
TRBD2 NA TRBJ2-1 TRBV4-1 TGCGCCAGCAGCCAAGTTTCGGGAGGGAACAATGAGCAGTTCTTC CASSQVSGGNNEQFF
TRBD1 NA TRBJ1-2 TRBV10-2 TGCGCCAGCAGTTTCGACAGGGAATATGGCTACACCTTC CASSFDREYGYTF
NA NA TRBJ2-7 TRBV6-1 TGTGCCAGCAGTGAAGCGCTACCTAGCTGGCTAGCCGCCTACGAGCAGTACTTC CASSEALPSWLAAYEQYF
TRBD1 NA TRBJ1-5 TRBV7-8 TGTGCCAGCAGCTCTGCCGGGACAGGGAGGATTCAGCCCCAGCATTTT CASSSAGTGRIQPQHF
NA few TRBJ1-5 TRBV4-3 TGCGCCAGCAGCCAAGGCTTTGTTGCGGACAGTAACAATCAGCCCCAGCATTTT CASSQGFVADSNNQPQHF
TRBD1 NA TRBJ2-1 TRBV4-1 TGCGCCAGCAGCCAAGTTTGGGTAACGGGGACAGGGGAAAATGAGCAGTTCTTC CASSQVWVTGTGENEQFF
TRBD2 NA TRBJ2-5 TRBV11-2 TGTGCCAGCAGCTTAGCAAGCGGGAGGGGGGAGACCCAGTACTTC CASSLASGRGETQYF
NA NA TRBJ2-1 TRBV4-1 TGCGCCAGCAGCCAAGCAGGGTGGCATGAGCAGTTCTTC CASSQAGWHEQFF
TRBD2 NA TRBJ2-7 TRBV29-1 TGCAGCGCAAGGGGACTAGCGGGCTACGAGCAGTACTTC CSARGLAGYEQYF
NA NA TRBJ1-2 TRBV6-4 TGTGCCAGCAGTGACTTATCAGGGCGAGGCTACACCTTC CASSDLSGRGYTF
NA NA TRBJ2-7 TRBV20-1 TGCAGTGTGCTACTAGCCTACGAGCAGTACTTC CSVLLAYEQYF
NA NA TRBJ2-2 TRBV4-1 TGCGCCAGCAGCCAATGGACAGGGAGGGCCGGGGAGCTGTTTTTT CASSQWTGRAGELFF
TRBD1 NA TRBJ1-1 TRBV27 TGTGCCAGCAGCCTTGACAGGGGGCCGGGAACTGAAGCTTTCTTT CASSLDRGPGTEAFF
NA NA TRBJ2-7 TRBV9 TGTGCCAGCAGCGTAGGGTTCCTTGGAGACGGGAGCTCCTACGAGCAGTACTTC CASSVGFLGDGSSYEQYF
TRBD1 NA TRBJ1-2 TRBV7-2 TGTGCCAGCAGCTTAGCCAGCACAGGGGGCGCGAAAGGCTACACCTTC CASSLASTGGAKGYTF
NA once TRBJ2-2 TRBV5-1 TGCGCCAGCAGCGCGGGCAACACCGGGGAGCTGTTTTTT CASSAGNTGELFF
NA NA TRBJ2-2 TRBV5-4 TGTGCCAGCAGGTACGGCGGGGAGCTGTTTTTT CASRYGGELFF
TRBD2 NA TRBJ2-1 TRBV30 TGTGCCTGGAGTGTAGGACTAGCGGGGGACAATGAGCAGTTCTTC CAWSVGLAGDNEQFF
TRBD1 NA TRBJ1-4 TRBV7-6 TGTGCCAGCAGCCTACAGGGGGGCTTTGAAAAACTGTTTTTT CASSLQGGFEKLFF
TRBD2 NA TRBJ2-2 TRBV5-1 TGCGCCAGCAGCACCGCGGGACTAGCGGGAGGCATGAAAGGCGGGGAGCTGTTTTTT CASSTAGLAGGMKGGELFF
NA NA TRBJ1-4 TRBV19 TGTGCCAGTAGACAGGGTTTTGAAAAACTGTTTTTT CASRQGFEKLFF
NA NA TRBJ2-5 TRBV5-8 TGTGCCAGCAGCCCAACAGGGCCCCAAGAGACCCAGTACTTC CASSPTGPQETQYF
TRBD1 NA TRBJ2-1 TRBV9 TGTGCCAGCAGCGGAACAACAGGGGGCACTGAGCAGTTCTTC CASSGTTGGTEQFF
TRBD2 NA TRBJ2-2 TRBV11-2 TGTGCCAGCAGCTTACTTCCTAGCGGGAGGTCCACCGGGGAGCTGTTTTTT CASSLLPSGRSTGELFF
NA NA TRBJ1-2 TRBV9 TGTGCCAGCAGCGTAGAAACAGGGCCTAACTATGGCTACACCTTC CASSVETGPNYGYTF
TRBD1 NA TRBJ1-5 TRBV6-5 TGTGCCAGCAGTAGGGACAGGGGGCATCAGCCCCAGCATTTT CASSRDRGHQPQHF
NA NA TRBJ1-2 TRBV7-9 TGTGCCAGCAGCTTAGTAGGGGATGGGGGCTACACCTTC CASSLVGDGGYTF
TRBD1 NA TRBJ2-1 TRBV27 TGTGCCAGCAGTTTATTCCAGGGACAGGCCTACAATGAGCAGTTCTTC CASSLFQGQAYNEQFF
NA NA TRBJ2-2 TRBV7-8 TGTGCCAGCAGCTTCGGTGACGGGGAGCTGTTTTTT CASSFGDGELFF
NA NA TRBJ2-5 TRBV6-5 TGTGCCAGCAGTTACTCGAGTACCGTCCAAGAGACCCAGTACTTC CASSYSSTVQETQYF
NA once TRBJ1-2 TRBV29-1 TGCAGCGTTGAAGCCCCGGGGATCGCCTATGGCTACACCTTC CSVEAPGIAYGYTF
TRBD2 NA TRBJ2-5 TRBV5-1 TGCGCCAGCAAGTTGGGACTAGCCGAAACCCATGAGACCCAGTACTTC CASKLGLAETHETQYF
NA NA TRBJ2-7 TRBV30 TGTGCCTGGAGTGACAGGGACCACGAGCAGTACTTC CAWSDRDHEQYF
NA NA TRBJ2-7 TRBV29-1 TGCAGCGTCTATAACTACGAGCAGTACTTC CSVYNYEQYF
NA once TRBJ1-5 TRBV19 TGTGCCAGTCACCGCGCACAGGGCTTTAGCAATCAGCCCCAGCATTTT CASHRAQGFSNQPQHF
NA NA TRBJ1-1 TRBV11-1 TGTGCCAGCAGCTTACTTCAGGCGGGGAGCACTGAAGCTTTCTTT CASSLLQAGSTEAFF
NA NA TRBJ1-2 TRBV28 TGTGCCAGCAGTTTGGCGGGGATCATAACAGCAAGTGGCTACACCTTC CASSLAGIITASGYTF
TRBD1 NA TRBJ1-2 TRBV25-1 TGTGCCAGCAGTGGACAGGGGCGCGGGGGCTACACCTTC CASSGQGRGGYTF
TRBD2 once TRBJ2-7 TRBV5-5 TGTGCCAGCAGCTTGTTTCTAGCGGGAGGACGACTTTCCTACGAGCAGTACTTC CASSLFLAGGRLSYEQYF
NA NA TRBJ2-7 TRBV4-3 TGCGCCAGCAGCCAAGACAGATTTGGAGGATACGAGCAGTACTTC CASSQDRFGGYEQYF
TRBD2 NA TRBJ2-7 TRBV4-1 TGCGCCAGCAGTTTCGACCCCGGGACTAGCGGGCAACGCCCCTACGAGCAGTACTTC CASSFDPGTSGQRPYEQYF
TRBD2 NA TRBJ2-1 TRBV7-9 TGTGCCAGCAGCTCAGAAGCGGGAGGGTCCTACAATGAGCAGTTCTTC CASSSEAGGSYNEQFF